These 11 T cell receptor beta chains originate from one sample sequenced in a study of blood T cells in healthy people across ages. A J-beta primer mix and a sample-barcoded 5' primer were used in a second PCR of about 6 to 12 cycles. TCRdb analysed the 5' RACE reads with MiXCR anew, one entry per CDR3 protein. The sample holds around 1.5 million distinct CDR3 sequences, 59% seen once. Sample: blood. Receptor source: a man aged 18 to 35 in good health.

This sequence joins TRBV15 and TRBJ2-7, with 7 bases aligning to TRBD2. The DNA end lines up better with TRBJ2-4; the J call may be wrong. The CDR3 length is 15 residues. In germline, CDR1 is LNHNV, CDR2 YYDKDF (reference sequence). The CDR3, as DNA: TGTGCCACCAGCAGAGAACTCGCGGGAGTCGGCATTCAGTACTTC. Translated: CATSRELAGVGIQYF.

The chain links TRBV20-1 to TRBJ2-3; 7 bases agree with TRBD2. CDR1 and CDR2 from the germline V gene are DFQATT and SNEGSKA (reference sequence). The J segment lost 6 bases and the V segment lost 0 bases, leaving 12 bases of the junction unmatched. The CDR3 totals 16 residues. CDR3 protein: CSARDRWRELKDTQYF. In DNA, the CDR3 is TGCAGTGCTAGAGATCGTTGGCGGGAGTTGAAGGATACGCAGTATTTT.

The rearrangement joins TRBV11-2 to TRBJ1-3; D unresolved. CDR3 length equals 18 residues. V shed 5 bases and J shed 4 bases, with 24 bases lying between them. The germline gives CDR1 SGHAT, CDR2 FQNNGV. The CDR3 coding sequence is TGTGCCAGCAGCGGCTGGGTGCCGGGCACCGTTTCCGGAAACACCATATATTTT. Its translation: CASSGWVPGTVSGNTIYF.

In its sample, this clonotype was seen a few times. The J gene is TRBJ1-4, the V gene TRBV25-1; a weak D match, TRBD1 (5 bases). This CDR3 is built from 15 residues. Between the trimmed V and J ends, which lost 3 bases and 7 bases, there was a span of 15 bases. In germline, CDR1 is MGHDK, CDR2 SYGVNS. In nucleotides, the CDR3 is TGTGCCAGCAGTGACACCAGTGCGGGGGGTGAAAAACTGTTTTTT. It specifies CASSDTSAGGEKLFF. Full variable domain (outside the CDR3, taken from reference TRBV25-1 and TRBJ1-4): EADIYQTPRYLVIGTGKKITLECSQTMGHDKMYWYQQDPGMELHLIHYSYGVNSTEKGDLSSESTVSRIRTEHFPLTLESARPSHTSQYLCASSDTSAGGEKLFFGSGTQLSVL.

The V and J genes are TRBV27 and TRBJ2-5; 7 nucleotides line up with TRBD2. CDR3 length: 16 amino acids. Germline V lookup: CDR1 MNHEY, CDR2 SMNVEV (reference sequence). V lost 0 bases, J lost 5 bases, and 9 bases stayed unmatched. Written as DNA, the CDR3 is TGTGCCAGCAGTTTATCCTTATTCGCACTAGCGGAGACCCAGTACTTC. Translation: CASSLSLFALAETQYF.

V usage is TRBV29-1 and J usage is TRBJ2-4; 8 nucleotides align to TRBD1. Trimming at V came to 7 bases and at J to 8 bases, leaving 7 bases not matched to a gene. CDR1 is SQVTM and CDR2 is ANQGSEA in the germline V gene. The CDR3 length is 12 residues. The CDR3: CSAIGQGDIQYF. CDR3 bases: TGCAGCGCGATCGGACAGGGAGACATTCAGTACTTC.

The chain combines TRBV3-1 with TRBJ1-2; D remains unclear. Per the germline V gene, CDR1 is LGHDT and CDR2 is YNNKEL (reference sequence). Between the trimmed V and J ends, which lost 1 base and 8 bases, there was a span of 11 bases. The CDR3 loop spans 13 amino acids. CDR3 sequence (DNA): TGTGCCAGCAGCCAAGCCTCGCAGACGGGCTACACCTTC. Encoded protein: CASSQASQTGYTF.

The chain carries TRBV4-3 and TRBJ2-1; 8 nucleotides align to TRBD2. The germline V gene encodes CDR1 LGHNA and CDR2 YSLEER. The length of the CDR3 is 21 residues. The V segment lost 2 bases and the J segment 0 bases; nucleotides outside the gene matches: 18. The CDR3 protein is CASSQLDRRLAGWSSYNEQFF. The CDR3 DNA reads TGCGCCAGCAGCCAATTGGACCGTCGGCTAGCGGGTTGGAGCTCCTACAATGAGCAGTTCTTC.

This chain links TRBV3-1 with TRBJ2-1; D uncertain. The germline V gene has CDR1 LGHDT and CDR2 YNNKEL (reference sequence). This CDR3 comprises 17 residues. V lost 0 bases, J lost 0 bases, and 12 bases lay in between. CDR3 amino acids: CASSQDPVRSSYNEQFF. The CDR3 nucleotides are TGTGCCAGCAGCCAAGACCCCGTCAGGAGCTCCTACAATGAGCAGTTCTTC.

This chain links TRBV29-1 with TRBJ2-4; 10 bases map to TRBD1. The CDR3 has 15 amino acids. V shed 7 bases, J shed 0 bases, and the junction held 6 bases outside the gene matches. Germline V gene sequence: CDR1 SQVTM, CDR2 ANQGSEA. The CDR3 coding sequence is TGCAGCGCCGCGGACAGGGGGGGAGCCAAAAACATTCAGTACTTC. As protein: CSAADRGGAKNIQYF.

This sequence joins TRBV3-1 and TRBJ2-5, with D perhaps TRBD1 or TRBD2 (6 bases each). Germline CDR1 is LGHDT and CDR2 is YNNKEL (reference sequence). V lost 0 bases, J lost 2 bases, and 13 bases lay in between. The CDR3 length is 16 residues. The DNA for the CDR3 is TGTGCCAGCAGCCAAGATACTCGAGGGGGGCAAGAGACCCAGTACTTC. Its translation is CASSQDTRGGQETQYF.